This T cell receptor (beta chain) was sequenced for a study of cytomegalovirus exposure and HLA in healthy donors. The table lists this clone with a few counts. The germline CDR1 and CDR2 sequences are LGHNA and YNFKEQ. V lost 0 bases to trimming and J lost 8 bases, with 13 bases between them. The CDR3 extends over 14 amino acids. It was with 60 Vbeta and 13 Jbeta primers that the PCR ran. TCRdb's table, derived via immunoSEQ multiplex PCR, lists solely in-frame clones and lacks some. The table has more than 100,000 clones, approximately 72% seen once; the top ten hold less than 3.5%. The sequencing input was PBMCs. The chain employs TRBV4-2 and TRBJ1-2, with D unresolved. The TCR sequence derives from a woman aged 45 to 65 in good health and CMV-seronegative. The CDR3 spells CASSQESAGSGYTF. CDR3 nucleotide sequence: TGTGCCAGCAGCCAAGAGAGTGCGGGGTCGGGCTACACCTTC.